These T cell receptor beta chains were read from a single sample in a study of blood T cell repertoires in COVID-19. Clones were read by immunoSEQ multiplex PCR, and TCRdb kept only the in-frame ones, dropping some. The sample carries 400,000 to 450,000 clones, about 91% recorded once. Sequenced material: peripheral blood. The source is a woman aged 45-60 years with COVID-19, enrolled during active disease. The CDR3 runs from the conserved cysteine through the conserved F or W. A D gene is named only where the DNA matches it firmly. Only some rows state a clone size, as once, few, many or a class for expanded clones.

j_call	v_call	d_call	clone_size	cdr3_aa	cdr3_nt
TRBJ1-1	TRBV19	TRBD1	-	CASSPRGQAMNTEAFF	TGTGCCAGTAGTCCCCGAGGACAGGCGATGAACACTGAAGCTTTCTTT
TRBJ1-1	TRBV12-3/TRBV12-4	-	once	CASSQGSEAFF	TGTGCCAGCAGTCAGGGGTCTGAAGCTTTCTTT
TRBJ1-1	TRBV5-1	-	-	CASSLAWGPNTEAFF	TGCGCCAGCAGCTTGGCGTGGGGCCCGAACACTGAAGCTTTCTTT
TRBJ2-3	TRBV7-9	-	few	CASSLGGSPDTQYF	TGTGCCAGCAGCTTAGGGGGCAGTCCAGATACGCAGTATTTT
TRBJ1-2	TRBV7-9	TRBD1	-	CASSSGTGRNGYTF	TGTGCCAGCAGCTCCGGGACAGGGAGAAATGGCTACACCTTC
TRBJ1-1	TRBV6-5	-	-	CATSGYTEAFF	TGTGCCACTTCAGGGTACACTGAAGCTTTCTTT
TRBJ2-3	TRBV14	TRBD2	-	CASSQAGGTHTDTQYF	TGTGCCAGCAGCCAAGCGGGAGGGACCCACACAGATACGCAGTATTTT
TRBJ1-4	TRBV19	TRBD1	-	CASSPNRGSNEKLFF	TGTGCCAGTAGCCCAAACAGGGGTTCTAATGAAAAACTGTTTTTT
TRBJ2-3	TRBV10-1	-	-	CASSELSSPSTDTQYF	TGCGCCAGCAGTGAGCTCTCTAGCCCTAGCACAGATACGCAGTATTTT
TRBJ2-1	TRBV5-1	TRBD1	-	CASSLDRTPYNEQFF	TGCGCCAGCAGCCTGGACAGGACCCCCTACAATGAGCAGTTCTTC